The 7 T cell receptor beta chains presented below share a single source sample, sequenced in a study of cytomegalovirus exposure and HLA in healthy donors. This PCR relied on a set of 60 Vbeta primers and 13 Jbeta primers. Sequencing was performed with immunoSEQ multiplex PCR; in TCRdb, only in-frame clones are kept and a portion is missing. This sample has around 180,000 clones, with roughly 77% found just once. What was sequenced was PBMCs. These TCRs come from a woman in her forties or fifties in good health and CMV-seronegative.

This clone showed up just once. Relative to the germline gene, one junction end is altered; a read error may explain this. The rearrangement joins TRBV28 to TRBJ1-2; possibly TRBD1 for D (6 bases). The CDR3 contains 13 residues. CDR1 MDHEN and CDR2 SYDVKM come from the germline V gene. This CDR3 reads CAGSLLGAVGYTF. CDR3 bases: TGTGCCGGCAGTTTACTGGGGGCGGTTGGCTACACCTTC.

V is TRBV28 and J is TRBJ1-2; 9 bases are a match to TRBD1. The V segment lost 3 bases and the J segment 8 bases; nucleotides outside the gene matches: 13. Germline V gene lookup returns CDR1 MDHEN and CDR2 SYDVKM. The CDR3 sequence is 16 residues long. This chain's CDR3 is CASSFIWRTGEEGYTF. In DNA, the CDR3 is TGTGCCAGCAGTTTTATCTGGCGGACAGGGGAGGAGGGCTACACCTTC.

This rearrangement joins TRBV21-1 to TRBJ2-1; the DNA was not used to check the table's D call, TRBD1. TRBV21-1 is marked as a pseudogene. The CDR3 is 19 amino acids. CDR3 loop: CASSKVDPPTGVGYNEQFF. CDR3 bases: TGTGCCAGCAGCAAAGTCGACCCTCCGACAGGGGTAGGTTACAATGAGCAGTTCTTC.

The CDR3 region has the DNA TGTGCCAGCAGCGAGGGGGGGGCCCTCCCTGGAGATACGCAGTATTTT. This gives the protein CASSEGGALPGDTQYF. V usage is TRBV9 and J usage is TRBJ2-3; D is possibly TRBD2 (7 bases). Per the germline V gene, CDR1 is SGDLS and CDR2 is YYNGEE. The CDR3 sequence is 16 residues long. The V gene lost 3 bases and the J gene lost 5 bases, with 19 bases spanning the gap.

The CDR3 sequence: CASSPPEGRVLPYEQYF. The CDR3 nucleotides read TGTGCCAGCTCACCACCGGAGGGACGGGTGCTCCCCTACGAGCAGTACTTC. The chain has TRBV18 and TRBJ2-5; D possibly corresponds to TRBD2 (6 bases). The better agreement between TRBJ2-7 and the DNA end casts doubt on the J call. The length of the CDR3 is 17 residues. Germline V gives CDR1 KGHSH, CDR2 LQKENI.

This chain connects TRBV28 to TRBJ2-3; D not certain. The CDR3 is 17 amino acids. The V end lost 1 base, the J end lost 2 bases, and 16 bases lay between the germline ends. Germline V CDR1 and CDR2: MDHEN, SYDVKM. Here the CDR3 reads CASSLLGSGPATDTQYF. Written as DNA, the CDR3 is TGTGCCAGCAGTTTATTGGGCAGTGGTCCTGCCACAGATACGCAGTATTTT.

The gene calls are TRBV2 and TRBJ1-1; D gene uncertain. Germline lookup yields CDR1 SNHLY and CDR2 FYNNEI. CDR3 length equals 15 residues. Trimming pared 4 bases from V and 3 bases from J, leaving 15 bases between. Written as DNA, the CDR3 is TGTGCCAGCAGTGCGGATCGGACTCTGGACACTGAAGCTTTCTTT. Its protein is CASSADRTLDTEAFF.